This TCR beta chain was captured by sequencing in a study of T cells in Graves' hyperthyroidism and ophthalmopathy. This clonotype was recorded at least ten times. What it binds is unknown. The study's findings and limits: With a median lead of approximately 6.4 months before onset, the model predicted ophthalmopathy. By a 13 V-J model, ophthalmopathy was set apart from stable hyperthyroidism.

Regions amplified from RNA transcripts were the TCR beta CDR3 regions. With the HTBI primer set, the TCR CDR3 went through a first round of RT-PCR. Each CDR3 protein is one row after TCRdb ran MiXCR on the multiplex PCR reads. The data show 490,000 or so distinct CDR3 sequences, with over 35% seen just once and about 45% held by the top ten. This CDR3 spans 14 amino acids. Trimming cost V 0 bases and J 2 bases, with 8 bases left between them. CDR1 is DFQATT and CDR2 is SNEGSKA in the germline V gene (reference sequence). The clonotype comes from an adult woman with Graves' disease, either hyperthyroidism or ophthalmopathy (not recorded which). This chain joins TRBV20-1 and TRBJ1-5; D ambiguous. Sequencing was performed on peripheral blood or thyroid tissue (not recorded which). CDR3 nucleotide sequence: TGCAGTGCTAGAGATTTATCGGGCAATCAGCCCCAGCATTTT. It is translated as CSARDLSGNQPQHF.